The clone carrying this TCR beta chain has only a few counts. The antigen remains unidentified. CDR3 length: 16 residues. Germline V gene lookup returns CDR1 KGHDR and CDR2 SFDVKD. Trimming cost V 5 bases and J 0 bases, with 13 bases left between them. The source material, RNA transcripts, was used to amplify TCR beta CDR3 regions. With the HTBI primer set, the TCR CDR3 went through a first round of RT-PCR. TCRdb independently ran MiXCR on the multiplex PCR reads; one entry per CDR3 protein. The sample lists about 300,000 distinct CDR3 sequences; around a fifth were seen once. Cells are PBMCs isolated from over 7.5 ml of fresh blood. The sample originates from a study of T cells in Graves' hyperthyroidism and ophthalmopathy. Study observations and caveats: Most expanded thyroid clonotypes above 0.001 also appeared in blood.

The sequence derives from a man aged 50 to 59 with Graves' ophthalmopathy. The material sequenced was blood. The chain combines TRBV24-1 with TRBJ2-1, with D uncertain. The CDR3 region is CATSARTESSYNEQFF. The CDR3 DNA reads TGTGCCACCAGTGCCCGGACGGAGAGCTCCTACAATGAGCAGTTCTTC.